This is a list of T cell receptor beta chains from one sample in a study of T cell changes during pregnancy in multiple sclerosis. The protocol was immunoSEQ multiplex PCR, while the TCRdb copy is restricted to in-frame clones and leaves out a portion. The repertoire has about 33,000 clones, over 80% of them found once; the top ten carry approximately 2.8%. The sample in question was CD4+ T cells from peripheral blood mononuclear cells, obtained in the third trimester of pregnancy. The receptors here all came from a female donor in good health, enrolled as a control in a pregnancy study. CDR3s include the opening cysteine and the closing phenylalanine or tryptophan. The order of the fields is clone size, J gene, D gene, V gene, CDR3 protein, CDR3 DNA. A D gene is named only where the DNA matches it firmly. Rows give clone size only sometimes, using once, few, many, or a class for an expanded clone.

-	TRBJ1-2	TRBD1	TRBV9	CASSSIRQGLYYGYTF	TGTGCCAGCAGCTCAATACGACAGGGATTGTACTATGGCTACACCTTC
-	TRBJ2-2	-	TRBV7-7	CASSRGETGELFF	TGTGCTAGCAGCCGAGGTGAAACCGGGGAGCTGTTTTTT
-	TRBJ1-2	-	TRBV9	CASSVEQGGYGYTF	TGTGCCAGCAGCGTAGAACAGGGTGGTTATGGCTACACCTTC
few	TRBJ2-7	TRBD2	TRBV10-3	CAISESNGTSGYEQYF	TGTGCCATCAGTGAGTCGAACGGGACTAGCGGCTACGAGCAGTACTTC
-	TRBJ1-2	-	TRBV28	CASSYRWLDGYTF	TGTGCCAGCAGCTACCGTTGGCTAGACGGCTACACCTTC
-	TRBJ2-5	-	TRBV10-3	CAIGEETQYF	TGTGCCATCGGGGAGGAGACCCAGTACTTC
-	TRBJ1-5	-	TRBV28	CASSFGVNQPQHF	TGTGCCAGCAGTTTCGGGGTAAACCAGCCCCAGCATTTT
-	TRBJ2-1	-	TRBV7-6	CASSYNPGVRDNEQFF	TGTGCCAGCAGCTATAATCCGGGAGTTAGGGACAATGAGCAGTTCTTC
-	TRBJ2-1	-	TRBV2	CASTGNSFNEQFF	TGTGCCAGCACAGGGAATTCTTTCAATGAGCAGTTCTTC
-	TRBJ2-3	-	TRBV11-2	CASSPQTRGFTDTQYF	TGTGCCAGCAGCCCCCAGACTCGGGGGTTCACAGATACGCAGTATTTT
once	TRBJ2-3	TRBD2	TRBV5-1	CASSLEVSGGENTQYF	TGCGCCAGCAGCTTGGAGGTTAGCGGGGGGGAGAATACGCAGTATTTT
-	TRBJ2-7	TRBD2	TRBV5-6	CASSLAGAHEQYF	TGTGCCAGCAGCCTAGCGGGAGCTCACGAGCAGTACTTC
few	TRBJ2-1	TRBD2	TRBV7-2	CASSWGLANEQFF	TGTGCCAGCAGCTGGGGACTAGCCAATGAGCAGTTCTTC
-	TRBJ1-1	TRBD1	TRBV11-2	CASSSIRGMNTEAFF	TGTGCCAGCAGCTCCATCAGGGGGATGAACACTGAAGCTTTCTTT
-	TRBJ2-3	-	TRBV7-8	CASSLGTSTDTQYF	TGTGCCAGCAGCTTGGGCACTAGCACAGATACGCAGTATTTT
-	TRBJ2-3	TRBD2	TRBV5-1	CASSSSGFTDTQYF	TGCGCCAGCAGCTCTAGCGGATTTACAGATACGCAGTATTTT
-	TRBJ1-4	-	TRBV28	CASSLGGGREKLFF	TGTGCCAGCAGTTTGGGCGGGGGACGAGAAAAACTGTTTTTT
-	TRBJ2-7	TRBD2	TRBV15	CATSSERGDYYEQYF	TGTGCCACCAGCAGTGAGCGGGGGGATTACTACGAGCAGTACTTC
-	TRBJ2-3	TRBD1	TRBV10-2	CASSSSQGVGTDTQYF	TGCGCCAGCAGTTCGAGCCAGGGGGTTGGCACAGATACGCAGTATTTT
-	TRBJ2-3	-	TRBV7-9	CASSRDTDTQYF	TGTGCCAGCAGCCGCGATACAGATACGCAGTATTTT
-	TRBJ1-5	TRBD1	TRBV2	CASSVGQWDQPQHF	TGTGCCAGCAGCGTGGGACAGTGGGATCAGCCCCAGCATTTT
once	TRBJ1-6	-	TRBV15	CATSRDIRGRSPLHF	TGTGCCACCAGCAGAGATATAAGGGGTCGGTCACCCCTCCACTTT
-	TRBJ2-7	-	TRBV27	CASRQAPWEQYF	TGTGCCAGCCGACAGGCGCCGTGGGAGCAGTACTTC
-	TRBJ1-1	TRBD1	TRBV6-1	CASSGDSYTEAFF	TGTGCCAGCAGTGGGGACAGCTACACTGAAGCTTTCTTT
-	TRBJ1-2	-	TRBV7-9	CASSPSTGVYGYTF	TGTGCCAGCAGCCCCTCGACAGGAGTCTATGGCTACACCTTC
-	TRBJ2-1	-	TRBV6-4	CASSDGGAHNEQFF	TGTGCCAGCAGTGACGGCGGGGCCCACAATGAGCAGTTCTTC
-	TRBJ1-2	TRBD1	TRBV4-2	CASSQDGTVYGYTF	TGTGCCAGCAGCCAAGATGGGACAGTCTATGGCTACACCTTC
-	TRBJ1-2	TRBD1	TRBV4-3	CASSQERTGGPYGYTF	TGCGCCAGCAGCCAAGAACGAACAGGGGGTCCCTATGGCTACACCTTC
-	TRBJ2-4	TRBD2	TRBV19	CASSLWGGAKNIQYF	TGTGCCAGTAGTTTGTGGGGGGGAGCCAAAAACATTCAGTACTTC
once	TRBJ2-3	TRBD2	TRBV10-2	CASSAASGRTDTQYF	TGCGCCAGCAGTGCGGCTAGCGGGAGGACAGATACGCAGTATTTT
once	TRBJ2-3	TRBD2	TRBV5-1	CASSLWTSGADTQYF	TGCGCCAGCAGCCTCTGGACTAGCGGGGCAGATACGCAGTATTTT
-	TRBJ1-6	TRBD1	TRBV5-1	CASTVQGNNSPLHF	TGCGCCAGCACCGTACAGGGGAATAATTCACCCCTCCACTTT
-	TRBJ2-3	TRBD2	TRBV11-1	CASSDRLAGTQYF	TGTGCCAGCAGCGACCGACTAGCGGGGACGCAGTATTTT